Reported below is one T cell receptor (beta chain). The antigen is not known. This CDR3 is built from 15 residues. Trimming removed 5 bases from V and 3 bases from J, with 16 bases in between. The germline V gene has CDR1 LNHDA and CDR2 SQIVND (reference sequence). The data originate from a study of cytomegalovirus exposure and HLA in healthy donors. Overall study: Earlier sequencing of 150 million to 200 million T cells yielded approximately 100 million unique TCR beta sequences.

General observations from the study: Apparent HLA restriction characterized most CMV-associated TCR beta chains in a later analysis.

The primer mix had 60 Vbeta and 13 Jbeta primers. Clones were sequenced by immunoSEQ multiplex PCR, and TCRdb holds only the in-frame ones, with some missing. The table has around 100,000 clones, around 80% seen once. The TCR originated in a woman younger than 30 in good health and CMV-seropositive. This chain links TRBV19 with TRBJ1-1, with D maybe TRBD1 (5 bases). Input material: PBMCs. The CDR3 loop is CASSFLDSSYTEAFF. Here the CDR3 DNA reads TGTGCCAGTAGTTTCCTCGACAGTTCCTACACTGAAGCTTTCTTT.